These 20 T cell receptor beta chains were sequenced from one sample in a study of spatial heterogeneity in lung cancer. Study-wide points: Expanded intratumoral alpha and beta TCR counts tracked tumor mutation counts.

This sample's time point: sample taken at primary tumor resection. One entry per CDR3 protein results from TCRdb running MiXCR on the 5' RACE reads. The sample has 10,000 or so distinct CDR3 sequences, 8.7% seen once. Their antigens remain unidentified. Sequencing was performed on lung tumor tissue, taken at surgery. The source is a female donor with early-stage non-small cell lung cancer.

The V gene is TRBV6-5, the J gene TRBJ1-1; 8 bases align to TRBD1. Germline V gene data show CDR1 as MNHEY and CDR2 as SVGAGI. Trimming cost V 5 bases and J 3 bases; bases outside gene matches: 8. The CDR3 totals 15 residues. The CDR3 spells CASSPPDREDTEAFF. The DNA for the CDR3 is TGTGCCAGCAGTCCGCCGGACAGGGAGGACACTGAAGCTTTCTTT.

This clonotype qualifies as large. The V gene is TRBV4-2, the J gene TRBJ2-3; D is possibly TRBD2 (7 bases). The CDR3 covers 17 residues. Germline CDR1 is LGHNA and CDR2 is YNFKEQ. V lost 0 bases to trimming and J lost 2 bases, with 15 bases between them. CDR3 in DNA: TGTGCCAGCAGCCAAGATGGCGGTGGGGGGGCCACAGATACGCAGTATTTT. This sequence encodes CASSQDGGGGATDTQYF.

The chain joins TRBV20-1 to TRBJ2-7; 9 nucleotides agree with TRBD1. The V gene end was trimmed by 6 bases and the J gene end by 3 bases; junction bases not matched to a gene: 6. This CDR3 contains 13 residues. The germline V gene has CDR1 DFQATT and CDR2 SNEGSKA (reference sequence). The CDR3 DNA follows: TGCAGTGCCCCGGGACAGGGCGACTACGAGCAGTACTTC. Protein sequence: CSAPGQGDYEQYF.

This clonotype was seen at least ten times. The genes are TRBV6-2 or TRBV6-3 and TRBJ2-7; D is perhaps TRBD1 or TRBD2 (5 bases each). CDR1 and CDR2 (germline): MNHEY, SVGEGT. V was cut by 2 bases and J by 4 bases, with 9 bases left in between. This CDR3 contains 13 residues. DNA for the CDR3: TGTGCCAGCAGTTACCGGGGCGGTTACGAGCAGTACTTC. It specifies CASSYRGGYEQYF.

In its sample, this clonotype ranks as medium-sized. The rearrangement joins TRBV15 to TRBJ1-1, with D tentatively TRBD1 (5 bases). CDR3 length: 15 residues. Trimming pared 0 bases from V and 4 bases from J, leaving 12 bases between. Germline CDR1 reads LNHNV; CDR2 reads YYDKDF (reference sequence). CDR3 loop: CATSRDRGRGTEAFF. The DNA of the CDR3 is TGTGCCACCAGCAGAGATAGGGGAAGGGGCACTGAAGCTTTCTTT. The full variable domain, its missing parts supplied by reference TRBV15 and TRBJ1-1, is DAMVIQNPRYQVTQFGKPVTLSCSQTLNHNVMYWYQQKSSQAPKLLFHYYDKDFNNEADTPDNFQSRRPNTSFCFLDIRSPGLGDTAMYLCATSRDRGRGTEAFFGQGTRLTVV.

This chain links TRBV29-1 with TRBJ2-3, with a possible D match to TRBD1 (6 bases). Looked up from germline, CDR1 is SQVTM and CDR2 is ANQGSEA. V was shortened by 3 bases and J by 4 bases, with 17 bases between the two germline ends. The CDR3 is 15 amino acids. The CDR3 loop is CSVDGLGAGPDTQYF. CDR3 nucleotide sequence: TGCAGCGTTGATGGTTTGGGGGCCGGCCCAGATACGCAGTATTTT.

This clonotype is judged medium-sized. The CDR3 nucleotides read TGTGCCAGCAGCTTAGCTCCGACAGGGGCTTACTATGGCTACACCTTC. Translation: CASSLAPTGAYYGYTF. The gene calls are TRBV7-2 and TRBJ1-2; 8 bases align to TRBD1. The CDR3 spans 16 residues. Germline assignment: CDR1 SGHTA and CDR2 FQGNSA. Losses at the gene ends were 0 bases for V and 3 bases for J; bases not matched to a gene: 6.

The CDR3 is CASSWDWASIQYF. In DNA form, the CDR3 reads TGTGCCAGCAGTTGGGACTGGGCGAGCATTCAGTACTTC. The J gene is TRBJ2-4, the V gene TRBV7-8; TRBD2 might be the D (6 bases). Trimming took 6 bases from V and 9 from J, leaving 15 bases between them. Germline V gene sequence: CDR1 SGHVS, CDR2 FQNEAQ. This CDR3 has 13 amino acids.

Many counts were recorded for this clonotype. This chain connects TRBV4-1 to TRBJ1-3, with a tentative D call TRBD1 (5 bases). The V gene's germline CDR1 is MGHRA and CDR2 YSYEKL. V was pared by 0 bases and J by 4 bases, with 10 bases between. The CDR3 extends over 15 amino acids. The CDR3 DNA follows: TGCGCCAGCAGCCAAGAACGGACAAGGGGAAACACCATATATTTT. Its protein is CASSQERTRGNTIYF.

Points on this clonotype: This sequence may be a read error, since a much larger clone differs from it by one base. The chain joins TRBV5-6 to TRBJ1-5; TRBD1 is a possible D gene (6 bases). CDR1 SGHDT and CDR2 YYEEEE come from the germline V gene. V shed 3 bases and J shed 5 bases, with 12 bases lying between them. The CDR3 is made up of 14 amino acids. CDR3 sequence: CASSSGQLDQPQHF. CDR3 DNA: TGTGCCAGCAGCTCCGGACAGCTCGATCAGCCCCAGCATTTT.

This clonotype was recorded at least ten times. The chain employs TRBV13 and TRBJ2-1, with D perhaps TRBD1 or TRBD2 (7 bases each). Germline V gene data show CDR1 as PRHDT and CDR2 as FYEKMQ (reference sequence). This CDR3 contains 15 residues. Trimming pared 5 bases from V and 5 bases from J, leaving 16 bases between. The CDR3, as DNA: TGTGCCAGCAGCCCAGGGGGGGGGACTGACAATGAGCAGTTCTTC. Amino acids: CASSPGGGTDNEQFF.

The J gene is TRBJ2-1, the V gene TRBV5-1; 9 bases are a match to TRBD1. The germline V gene has CDR1 SGHRS and CDR2 YFSETQ. There are 16 residues in the CDR3. With V trimmed by 0 bases and J by 1 base, 2 bases remained unmatched. The CDR3 region is CASSLGTGASYNEQFF. The CDR3 region has the DNA TGCGCCAGCAGCTTGGGGACAGGGGCTTCCTACAATGAGCAGTTCTTC.

The V gene is TRBV5-4, the J gene TRBJ1-6; the match to TRBD1 covers 10 bases. This CDR3 is 18 amino acids long. V trimming: 6 bases; J trimming: 1 base; junction bases outside the gene matches: 10. Per germline, CDR1 SGHNT and CDR2 YYREEE (reference sequence). CDR3 coding DNA: TGTGCCAGCACCAGGGACAGGGGACTGGGATCCTATAATTCACCCCTCCACTTT. It encodes CASTRDRGLGSYNSPLHF. The full variable domain, completed using reference TRBV5-4 and TRBJ1-6, is ETGVTQSPTHLIKTRGQQVTLRCSSQSGHNTVSWYQQALGQGPQFIFQYYREEENGRGNFPPRFSGLQFPNYSSELNVNALELDDSALYLCASTRDRGLGSYNSPLHFGNGTRLTVT.

This clonotype ranks as medium-sized. V and J are TRBV12-3 or TRBV12-4 and TRBJ1-1, with TRBD1 matching 8 bases. V lost 6 bases, J lost 7 bases, and 4 bases stayed unmatched. CDR3 size: 12 residues. The chain's CDR3 is CASSQGQGEAFF. CDR3 in DNA: TGTGCCAGCAGCCAAGGACAGGGTGAAGCTTTCTTT.

This clonotype was found a few times. This chain links TRBV5-1 with TRBJ1-1; D is unresolved. Per germline, CDR1 SGHRS and CDR2 YFSETQ. V lost 0 bases and J 0 bases, leaving 6 bases between the germline ends. The CDR3 has 14 amino acids. The CDR3 DNA sequence: TGCGCCAGCAGCTTGGGTCAGATGAACACTGAAGCTTTCTTT. Translation gives CASSLGQMNTEAFF.

V gene TRBV19 combines with J gene TRBJ2-7; the D gene is possibly TRBD2 (6 bases). Trimming stripped 8 bases from V and 3 bases from J, with 14 bases between. Germline CDR1 and CDR2: LNHDA and SQIVND (reference sequence). This CDR3 spans 13 amino acids. The CDR3 is CASRGLWDYEQYF. The CDR3 region has the DNA TGTGCCAGTCGGGGACTTTGGGACTACGAGCAGTACTTC.

This clonotype was picked up many times. The chain recombines TRBV5-1 with TRBJ2-5, with 13 bases identical to TRBD2. Per germline, CDR1 SGHRS and CDR2 YFSETQ. CDR3 length equals 17 residues. V lost 4 bases, J lost 1 base, and 7 bases stayed unmatched. The CDR3 nucleotides read TGCGCCAGCAGCCGCGGACTAGCGGGGGCCCCCCAAGAGACCCAGTACTTC. Residues: CASSRGLAGAPQETQYF.

This clonotype occurred many times. V and J are TRBV2 and TRBJ2-3; D is undetermined. V shed 10 bases and J shed 4 bases, with 24 bases lying between them. Germline lookup yields CDR1 SNHLY and CDR2 FYNNEI. This CDR3 is built from 16 residues. Here the CDR3 reads CANIKRIPPKSDTQYF. CDR3 coding DNA: TGTGCCAACATAAAAAGGATTCCGCCGAAGTCAGATACGCAGTATTTT. Based on the CDR3 plus reference TRBV2 and TRBJ2-3, the full variable domain is EPEVTQTPSHQVTQMGQEVILRCVPISNHLYFYWYRQILGQKVEFLVSFYNNEISEKSEIFDDQFSVERPDGSNFTLKIRSTKLEDSAMYFCANIKRIPPKSDTQYFGPGTRLTVL.

This clonotype was detected only a few times. The chain has TRBV20-1 and TRBJ1-3; 8 bases fit TRBD1. With 1 base clipped from V and 4 bases from J, the junction kept 9 bases outside the gene matches. The CDR3 is made up of 16 amino acids. Per the germline V gene, CDR1 is DFQATT and CDR2 is SNEGSKA (reference sequence). The CDR3 coding sequence is TGCAGTGCTAGAGCAATTCACAGGGGGACAGGAAACACCATATATTTT. This encodes CSARAIHRGTGNTIYF.

This clonotype counts as medium-sized (0.01 to 0.1%). This chain links TRBV5-4 with TRBJ2-7; D unresolved. Between the trimmed V and J ends, which lost 4 bases and 3 bases, there was a span of 8 bases. The CDR3 is made up of 12 amino acids. CDR1 is SGHNT and CDR2 is YYREEE in the germline V gene (reference sequence). The CDR3 region has the DNA TGTGCCAGCAGCACCTCGGGCTACGAGCAGTACTTC. Translating it yields CASSTSGYEQYF.